This passage covers 16 T cell receptor beta chains from one sample sequenced in a study of T cell responses to AZD1222 COVID-19 vaccine. Some clones are missing from TCRdb's copy, which holds only in-frame ones; the method was immunoSEQ multiplex PCR. The data show about 93,000 clones, 80% to 90% seen once. The sample consisted of peripheral blood, taken 28 days after the second AZD1222 dose. These receptors all stem from an adult who received the AZD1222 COVID-19 vaccine.

This sequence joins TRBV10-1 and TRBJ2-2, with 8 positions matching TRBD2. There are 17 residues in the CDR3. Per germline, CDR1 WNHNN and CDR2 SYGVQD (reference sequence). V lost 2 bases, J lost 4 bases, and 9 bases stayed unmatched. The CDR3 reads CASSESSVAGPTGELFF. Written as DNA, the CDR3 is TGCGCCAGCAGTGAGAGTTCGGTAGCGGGACCCACCGGGGAGCTGTTTTTT.

This chain connects TRBV19 to TRBJ1-4; 8 bases agree with TRBD1. J gave up 6 bases and V 9 bases, and 9 bases lay outside the gene matches. This CDR3 spans 14 amino acids. The germline V gene encodes CDR1 LNHDA and CDR2 SQIVND (reference sequence). CDR3 region: CASSARTGYEKLFF. CDR3 bases: TGTGCCAGCTCGGCGCGGACAGGGTATGAAAAACTGTTTTTT.

This rearrangement joins TRBV10-3 to TRBJ2-5; 12 positions match TRBD2. The CDR3 consists of 15 residues. The J segment lost 3 bases and the V segment lost 2 bases, leaving 1 base of the junction unmatched. The germline CDR1 and CDR2 sequences are ENHRY and SYGVKD. This chain's CDR3 is CAISERLAGEETQYF. Written as DNA, the CDR3 is TGTGCCATCAGTGAGAGACTAGCGGGAGAAGAGACCCAGTACTTC.

The rearrangement joins TRBV7-8 to TRBJ1-6, with TRBD1 identical over 11 bases. The CDR3 runs to 15 residues. CDR1 is SGHVS, CDR2 FQNEAQ, per germline. After removal of 1 base from V and 10 bases from J, the junction contained 3 bases not matched to a gene. The CDR3 coding sequence is TGTGCCAGCAGCTTAGTGGGACAGGGGGGATCACCCCTCCACTTT. Amino acid sequence: CASSLVGQGGSPLHF. The entire variable domain, with the rest obtained from reference TRBV7-8 and TRBJ1-6, is as follows: GAGVSQSPRYKVAKRGQDVALRCDPISGHVSLFWYQQALGQGPEFLTYFQNEAQLDKSGLPSDRFFAERPEGSVSTLKIQRTQQEDSAVYLCASSLVGQGGSPLHFGNGTRLTVT.

The chain joins TRBV6-1 to TRBJ1-4; D gene unclear. CDR3 length: 14 residues. Trimming cost V 0 bases and J 5 bases, with 7 bases left between them. The germline V gene has CDR1 MNHNS and CDR2 SASEGT. The DNA of the CDR3 is TGTGCCAGCAGTGAAGCGGCACAAAATGAAAAACTGTTTTTT. Its translation is CASSEAAQNEKLFF.

The rearrangement joins TRBV7-9 to TRBJ2-3, with a tentative D call TRBD2 (5 bases). Germline V lookup: CDR1 SEHNR, CDR2 FQNEAQ (reference sequence). This CDR3 region has 18 residues. The V end was cut by 1 base, the J end by 0 bases, with 17 bases between. The CDR3 region is CASSLVAQRMVSTDTQYF. Here the CDR3 DNA reads TGTGCCAGCAGCTTAGTTGCCCAGCGGATGGTCAGCACAGATACGCAGTATTTT.

The gene calls are TRBV30 and TRBJ2-3; D ambiguous. V lost 2 bases, J lost 8 bases, and 14 bases lay in between. Germline V lookup: CDR1 GTSNPN, CDR2 SVGIG (reference sequence). The CDR3 sequence is 13 residues long. This CDR3 is CAWSTVAWGTQYF. Here the CDR3 DNA reads TGTGCCTGGAGTACGGTAGCTTGGGGTACGCAGTATTTT. The variable domain in full, completed from reference TRBV30 and TRBJ2-3, reads SQTIHQWPATLVQPVGSPLSLECTVEGTSNPNLYWYRQAAGRGLQLLFYSVGIGQISSEVPQNLSASRPQDRQFILSSKKLLLSDSGFYLCAWSTVAWGTQYFGPGTRLTVL.

The V gene is TRBV18, the J gene TRBJ1-1; maybe TRBD1 (5 bases). The germline V gene encodes CDR1 KGHSH and CDR2 LQKENI. V was trimmed by 3 bases and J by 3 bases, leaving 14 bases between them. CDR3 length: 15 amino acids. The CDR3 bases are TGTGCCAGCTCACCCCGACAGTTTCGGGACACTGAAGCTTTCTTT. It yields the protein CASSPRQFRDTEAFF.

The chain combines TRBV7-2 with TRBJ1-2, with D unresolved. V gave up 5 bases and J gave up 5 bases, with 12 bases separating them. Germline assignment: CDR1 SGHTA and CDR2 FQGNSA. The CDR3 contains 13 residues. CDR3: CASSLTRAYGYTF. The CDR3 DNA reads TGTGCCAGCAGCCTGACACGGGCTTATGGCTACACCTTC.

The genes are TRBV29-1 and TRBJ1-2, with D tentatively TRBD1 (5 bases). In germline, CDR1 is SQVTM, CDR2 ANQGSEA. V was trimmed by 0 bases and J by 2 bases, leaving 13 bases between them. The CDR3 has 15 amino acids. This CDR3 reads CSVEEGGGDNYGYTF. In DNA form, the CDR3 reads TGCAGCGTTGAAGAGGGGGGAGGCGACAACTATGGCTACACCTTC.

This rearrangement joins TRBV3-1 (or the pseudogene TRBV3-2) to TRBJ1-6; no definite D call. The CDR3 is 13 amino acids. Trimming pared 0 bases from V and 7 bases from J, leaving 4 bases between. The V gene's germline CDR1 is LGHDT and CDR2 YNNKEL (reference sequence). CDR3 in DNA: TGTGCCAGCAGCCAAGACCAAAATTCACCCCTCCACTTT. Translating gives CASSQDQNSPLHF.

The sample holds a few counts of this clone. The chain links TRBV30 to TRBJ2-1, with 9 bases matching TRBD1. The length of the CDR3 is 16 residues. Germline lookup yields CDR1 GTSNPN and CDR2 SVGIG (reference sequence). J was trimmed by 4 bases and V by 4 bases; bases with no gene match: 11. The CDR3 loop reads CAWNLKGQGGYNEQFF. In DNA form, the CDR3 reads TGTGCCTGGAACCTAAAGGGACAGGGTGGGTACAATGAGCAGTTCTTC.

This clone was found a few times. The V and J genes are TRBV7-9 and TRBJ2-7; TRBD2 is a possible D gene (6 bases). Germline V lookup: CDR1 SEHNR, CDR2 FQNEAQ (reference sequence). The CDR3 runs 12 residues. V was clipped by 2 bases and J by 5 bases, with 7 bases between them. CDR3 sequence: CASSLSGDEQYF. DNA of the CDR3: TGTGCCAGCAGCTTATCGGGAGACGAGCAGTACTTC.

The chain carries TRBV9 and TRBJ1-1, with D unclear. CDR3 length: 13 residues. Germline V lookup: CDR1 SGDLS, CDR2 YYNGEE. With 3 bases removed from V and 0 bases from J, the gap between germline ends came to 6 bases. CDR3 coding DNA: TGTGCCAGCAGCGCGGGCATGAACACTGAAGCTTTCTTT. Amino acid sequence: CASSAGMNTEAFF.

This clone was observed a few times. This chain joins TRBV15 and TRBJ1-1; D remains ambiguous. V lost 0 bases and J lost 8, with 10 bases in between. The CDR3 sequence is 13 residues long. The germline CDR1 and CDR2 sequences are LNHNV and YYDKDF (reference sequence). CDR3 nucleotide sequence: TGTGCCACCAGCAGAGAACACTTAAGGGAAGCTTTCTTT. Protein product: CATSREHLREAFF.

The gene calls are TRBV30 and TRBJ1-5; no definite D call. The length of the CDR3 is 13 residues. Trimming pared 1 base from V and 0 bases from J, leaving 4 bases between. The germline V gene encodes CDR1 GTSNPN and CDR2 SVGIG (reference sequence). The CDR3 spells CAWSESSNQPQHF. DNA for the CDR3: TGTGCCTGGAGTGAATCTAGCAATCAGCCCCAGCATTTT.